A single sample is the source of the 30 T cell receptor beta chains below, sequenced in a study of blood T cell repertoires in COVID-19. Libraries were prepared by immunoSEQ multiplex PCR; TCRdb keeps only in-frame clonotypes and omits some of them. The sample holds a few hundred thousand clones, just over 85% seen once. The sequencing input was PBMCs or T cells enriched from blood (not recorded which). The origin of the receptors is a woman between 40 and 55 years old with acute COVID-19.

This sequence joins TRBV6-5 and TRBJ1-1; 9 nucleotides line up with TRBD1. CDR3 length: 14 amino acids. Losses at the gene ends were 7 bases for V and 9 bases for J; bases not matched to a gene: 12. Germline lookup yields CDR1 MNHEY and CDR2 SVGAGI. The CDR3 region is CASTPTGGRIQAFF. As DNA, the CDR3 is TGTGCCAGCACCCCGACAGGGGGTCGTATCCAAGCTTTCTTT.

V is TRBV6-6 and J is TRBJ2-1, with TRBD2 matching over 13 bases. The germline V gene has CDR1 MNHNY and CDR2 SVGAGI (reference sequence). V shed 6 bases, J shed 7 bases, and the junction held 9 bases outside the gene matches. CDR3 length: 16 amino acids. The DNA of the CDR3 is TGTGCCAGCAGCCGAGGACTAGCGGGAGTCGGTAATGAGCAGTTCTTC. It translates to CASSRGLAGVGNEQFF.

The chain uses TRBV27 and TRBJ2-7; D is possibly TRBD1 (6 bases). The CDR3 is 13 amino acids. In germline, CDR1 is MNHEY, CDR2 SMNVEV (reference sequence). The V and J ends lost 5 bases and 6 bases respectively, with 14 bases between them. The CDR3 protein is CASSTQGRAEQYF. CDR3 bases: TGTGCCAGCAGTACCCAGGGGCGGGCCGAGCAGTACTTC.

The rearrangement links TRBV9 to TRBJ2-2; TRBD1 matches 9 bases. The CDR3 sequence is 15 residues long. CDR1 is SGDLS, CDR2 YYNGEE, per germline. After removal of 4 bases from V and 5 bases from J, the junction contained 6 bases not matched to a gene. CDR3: CASSPTGGFTGELFF. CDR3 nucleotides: TGTGCCAGCAGCCCAACAGGGGGCTTTACCGGGGAGCTGTTTTTT. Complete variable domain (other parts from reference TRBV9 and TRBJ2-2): DSGVTQTPKHLITATGQRVTLRCSPRSGDLSVYWYQQSLDQGLQFLIQYYNGEERAKGNILERFSAQQFPDLHSELNLSSLELGDSALYFCASSPTGGFTGELFFGEGSRLTVL.

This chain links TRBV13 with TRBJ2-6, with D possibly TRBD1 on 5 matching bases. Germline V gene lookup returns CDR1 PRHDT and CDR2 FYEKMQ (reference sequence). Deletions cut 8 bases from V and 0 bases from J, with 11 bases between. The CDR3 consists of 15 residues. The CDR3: CASADTISGANVLTF. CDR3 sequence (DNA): TGTGCCAGCGCGGACACGATCTCTGGGGCCAACGTCCTGACTTTC.

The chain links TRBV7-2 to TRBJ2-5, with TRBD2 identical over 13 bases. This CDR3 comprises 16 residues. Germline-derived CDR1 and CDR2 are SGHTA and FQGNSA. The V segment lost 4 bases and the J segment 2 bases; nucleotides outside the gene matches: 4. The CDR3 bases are TGTGCCAGCAGCTGGGGACTAGCGGGGAAACAAGAGACCCAGTACTTC. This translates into CASSWGLAGKQETQYF.

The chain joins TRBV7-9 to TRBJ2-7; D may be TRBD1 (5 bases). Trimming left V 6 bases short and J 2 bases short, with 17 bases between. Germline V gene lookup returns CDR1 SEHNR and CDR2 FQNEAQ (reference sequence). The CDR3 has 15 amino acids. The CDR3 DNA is TGTGCCAGCAGGGGTTCAGGGTTTTCGGCCTACGAGCAGTACTTC. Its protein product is CASRGSGFSAYEQYF. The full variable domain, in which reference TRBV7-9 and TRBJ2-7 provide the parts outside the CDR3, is DTGVSQNPRHKITKRGQNVTFRCDPISEHNRLYWYRQTLGQGPEFLTYFQNEAQLEKSRLLSDRFSAERPKGSFSTLEIQRTEQGDSAMYLCASRGSGFSAYEQYFGPGTRLTVT.

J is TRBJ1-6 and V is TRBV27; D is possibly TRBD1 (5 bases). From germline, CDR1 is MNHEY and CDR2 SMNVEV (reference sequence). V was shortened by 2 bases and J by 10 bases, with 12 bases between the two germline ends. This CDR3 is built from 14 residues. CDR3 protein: CASSLTGRDSPLHF. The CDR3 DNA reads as TGTGCCAGCAGTTTAACCGGGAGGGACTCACCCCTCCACTTT.

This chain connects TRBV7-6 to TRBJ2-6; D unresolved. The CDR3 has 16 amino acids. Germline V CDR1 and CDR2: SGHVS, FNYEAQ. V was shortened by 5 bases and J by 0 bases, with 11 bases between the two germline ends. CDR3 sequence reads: CASSPVALSGANVLTF. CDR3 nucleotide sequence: TGTGCCAGCAGCCCCGTGGCCCTCTCTGGGGCCAACGTCCTGACTTTC.

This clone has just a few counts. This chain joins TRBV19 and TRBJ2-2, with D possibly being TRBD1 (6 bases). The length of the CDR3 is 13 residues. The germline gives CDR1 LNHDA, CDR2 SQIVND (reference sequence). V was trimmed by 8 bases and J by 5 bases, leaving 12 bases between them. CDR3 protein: CASSDSTTGELFF. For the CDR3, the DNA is TGTGCCAGTTCGGACAGTACAACCGGGGAGCTGTTTTTT.

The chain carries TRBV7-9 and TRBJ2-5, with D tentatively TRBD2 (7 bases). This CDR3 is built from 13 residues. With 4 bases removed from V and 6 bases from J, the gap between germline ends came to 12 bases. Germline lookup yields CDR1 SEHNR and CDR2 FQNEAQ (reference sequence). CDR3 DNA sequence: TGTGCCAGCAGCTCGGGGGGCGGGAAGACCCAGTACTTC. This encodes CASSSGGGKTQYF.

The CDR3 loop is CASSPGGRANYGYTF. The CDR3 coding sequence is TGTGCCAGCAGCCCGGGGGGGAGAGCTAACTATGGCTACACCTTC. This sequence joins TRBV16 and TRBJ1-2; D is perhaps TRBD1 (5 bases). The V end lost 4 bases, the J end lost 0 bases, and 12 bases lay between the germline ends. Per the germline V gene, CDR1 is KGHSY and CDR2 is FQNENV. The CDR3 is 15 amino acids.

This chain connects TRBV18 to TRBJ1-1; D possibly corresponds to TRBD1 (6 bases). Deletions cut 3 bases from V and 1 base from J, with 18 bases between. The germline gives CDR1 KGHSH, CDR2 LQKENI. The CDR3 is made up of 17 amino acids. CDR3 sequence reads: CASSPAPPGQTNTEAFF. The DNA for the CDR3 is TGTGCCAGCTCACCTGCCCCGCCGGGACAAACGAACACTGAAGCTTTCTTT.

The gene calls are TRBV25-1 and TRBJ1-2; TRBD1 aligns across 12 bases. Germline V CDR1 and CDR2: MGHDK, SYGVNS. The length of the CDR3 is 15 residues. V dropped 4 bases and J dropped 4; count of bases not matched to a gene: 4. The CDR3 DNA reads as TGTGCCAGCAGTGCTAGGGACAGGGGGCCCTATGGCTACACCTTC. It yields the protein CASSARDRGPYGYTF.

The CDR3 loop reads CASSTDRGYGYTF. CDR3 DNA: TGCGCCAGCAGCACCGACAGGGGATATGGCTACACCTTC. The rearrangement uses TRBV5-1 and TRBJ1-2; 8 nucleotides align to TRBD1. This CDR3 comprises 13 residues. CDR1 is SGHRS and CDR2 is YFSETQ in the germline V gene. J was trimmed by 5 bases and V by 4 bases; bases with no gene match: 4.

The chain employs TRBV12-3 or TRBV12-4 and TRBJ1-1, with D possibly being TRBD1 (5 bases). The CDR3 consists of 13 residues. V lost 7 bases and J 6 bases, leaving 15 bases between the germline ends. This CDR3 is CASTPGRVSEAFF. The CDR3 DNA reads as TGTGCCAGCACCCCAGGGAGGGTATCTGAAGCTTTCTTT.

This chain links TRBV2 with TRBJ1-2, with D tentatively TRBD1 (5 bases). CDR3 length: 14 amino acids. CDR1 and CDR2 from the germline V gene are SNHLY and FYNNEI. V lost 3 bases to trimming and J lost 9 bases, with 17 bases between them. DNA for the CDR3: TGTGCCAGCAGTGATAGGGGATTGGGAAAAAGCTACACCTTC. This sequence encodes CASSDRGLGKSYTF.

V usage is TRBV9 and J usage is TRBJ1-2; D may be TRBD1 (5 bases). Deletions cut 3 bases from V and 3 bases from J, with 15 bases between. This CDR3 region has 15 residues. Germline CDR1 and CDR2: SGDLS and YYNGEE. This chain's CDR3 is CASSATGLFDYGYTF. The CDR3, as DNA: TGTGCCAGCAGCGCTACAGGATTATTCGACTATGGCTACACCTTC.

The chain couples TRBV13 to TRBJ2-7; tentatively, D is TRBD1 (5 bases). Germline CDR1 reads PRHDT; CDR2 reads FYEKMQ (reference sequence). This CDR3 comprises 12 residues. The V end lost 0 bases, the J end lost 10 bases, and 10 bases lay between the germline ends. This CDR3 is CASSLGPGHQYF. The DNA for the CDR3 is TGTGCCAGCAGCTTAGGCCCAGGACACCAGTACTTC.

CDR3 sequence (DNA): TGTGCCAGCAGCGCACAGGGGATCTCTGGAAACACCATATATTTT. Amino acid sequence: CASSAQGISGNTIYF. This chain links TRBV9 with TRBJ1-3; 7 bases map to TRBD1. Germline loops: CDR1 SGDLS, CDR2 YYNGEE. J gave up 0 bases and V 3 bases, and 3 bases lay outside the gene matches. This CDR3 region has 15 residues.

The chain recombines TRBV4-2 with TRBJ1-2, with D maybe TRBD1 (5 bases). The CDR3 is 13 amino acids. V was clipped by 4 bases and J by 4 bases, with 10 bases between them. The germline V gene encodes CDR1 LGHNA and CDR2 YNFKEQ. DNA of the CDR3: TGTGCCAGCAGCCCGAGACAGCGCTATGGCTACACCTTC. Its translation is CASSPRQRYGYTF.

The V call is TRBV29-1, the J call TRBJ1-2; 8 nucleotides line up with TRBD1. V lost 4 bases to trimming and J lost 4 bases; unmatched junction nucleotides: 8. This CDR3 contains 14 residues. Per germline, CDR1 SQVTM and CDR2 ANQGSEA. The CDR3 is CSVGGRTGTYGYTF. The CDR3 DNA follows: TGCAGCGTTGGGGGTCGGACAGGGACCTATGGCTACACCTTC. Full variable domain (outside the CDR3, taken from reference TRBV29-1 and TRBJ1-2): SAVISQKPSRDICQRGTSLTIQCQVDSQVTMMFWYRQQPGQSLTLIATANQGSEATYESGFVIDKFPISRPNLTFSTLTVSNMSPEDSSIYLCSVGGRTGTYGYTFGSGTRLTVV.

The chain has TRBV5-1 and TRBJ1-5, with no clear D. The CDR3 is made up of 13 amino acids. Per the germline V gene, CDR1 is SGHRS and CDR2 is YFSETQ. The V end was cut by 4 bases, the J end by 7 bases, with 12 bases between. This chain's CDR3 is CASSDGPGQPQHF. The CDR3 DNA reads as TGCGCCAGCAGCGACGGCCCGGGGCAGCCCCAGCATTTT.

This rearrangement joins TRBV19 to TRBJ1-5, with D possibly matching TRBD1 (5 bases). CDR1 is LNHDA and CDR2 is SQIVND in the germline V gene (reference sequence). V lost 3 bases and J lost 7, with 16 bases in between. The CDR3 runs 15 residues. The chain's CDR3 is CASSIGGWDQQPQHF. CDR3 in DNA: TGTGCCAGTAGTATTGGAGGGTGGGACCAACAGCCCCAGCATTTT.

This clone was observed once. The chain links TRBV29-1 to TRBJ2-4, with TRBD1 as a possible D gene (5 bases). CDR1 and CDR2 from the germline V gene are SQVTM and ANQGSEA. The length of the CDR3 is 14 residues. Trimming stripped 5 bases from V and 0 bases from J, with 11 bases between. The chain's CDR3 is CSVQGALAKNIQYF. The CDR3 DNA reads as TGCAGCGTTCAAGGGGCTCTAGCCAAAAACATTCAGTACTTC.

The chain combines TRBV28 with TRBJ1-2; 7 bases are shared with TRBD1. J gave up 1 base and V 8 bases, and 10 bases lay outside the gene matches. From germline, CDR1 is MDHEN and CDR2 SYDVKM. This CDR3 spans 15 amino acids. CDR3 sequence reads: CASFSGTVYNYGYTF. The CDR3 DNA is TGTGCCAGCTTCTCCGGGACAGTTTATAACTATGGCTACACCTTC.

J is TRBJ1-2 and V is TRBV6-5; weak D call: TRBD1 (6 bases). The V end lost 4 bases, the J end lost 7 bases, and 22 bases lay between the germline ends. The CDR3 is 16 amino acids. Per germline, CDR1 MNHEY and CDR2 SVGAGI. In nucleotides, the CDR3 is TGTGCCAGCAGTTCAATATCAGGGGTCGGTCGAGTTGGCTACACCTTC. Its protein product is CASSSISGVGRVGYTF.

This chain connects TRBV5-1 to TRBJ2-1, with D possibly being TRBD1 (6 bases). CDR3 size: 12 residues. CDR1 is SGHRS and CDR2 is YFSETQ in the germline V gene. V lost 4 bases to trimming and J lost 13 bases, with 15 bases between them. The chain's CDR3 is CASSAYGQTQFF. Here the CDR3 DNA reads TGCGCCAGCAGCGCCTACGGACAGACCCAGTTCTTC.

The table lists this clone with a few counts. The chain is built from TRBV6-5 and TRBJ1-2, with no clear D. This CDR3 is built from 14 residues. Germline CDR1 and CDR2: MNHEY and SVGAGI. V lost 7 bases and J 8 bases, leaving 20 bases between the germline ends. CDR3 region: CASTLGVGSGGYTF. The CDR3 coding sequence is TGTGCCAGCACCCTCGGGGTGGGTTCCGGGGGCTACACCTTC.

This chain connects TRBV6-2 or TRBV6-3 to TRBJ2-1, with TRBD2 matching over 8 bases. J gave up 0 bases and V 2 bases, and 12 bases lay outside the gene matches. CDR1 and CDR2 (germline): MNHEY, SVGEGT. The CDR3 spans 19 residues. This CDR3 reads CASSYPAGVPLLSYNEQFF. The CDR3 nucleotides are TGTGCCAGCAGTTACCCAGCGGGAGTTCCTTTACTCTCCTACAATGAGCAGTTCTTC.